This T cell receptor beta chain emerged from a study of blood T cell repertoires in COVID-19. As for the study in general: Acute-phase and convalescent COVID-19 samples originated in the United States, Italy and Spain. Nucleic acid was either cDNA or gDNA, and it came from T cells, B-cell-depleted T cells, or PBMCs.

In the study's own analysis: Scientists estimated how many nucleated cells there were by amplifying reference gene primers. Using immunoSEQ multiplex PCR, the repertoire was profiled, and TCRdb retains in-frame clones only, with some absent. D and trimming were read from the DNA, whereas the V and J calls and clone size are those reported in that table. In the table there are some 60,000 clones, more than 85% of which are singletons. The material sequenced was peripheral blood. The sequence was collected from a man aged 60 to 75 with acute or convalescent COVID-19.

In DNA form, the CDR3 reads TGTGCCAGCAGTTCCCGGGACAGGGGAAACGAGCAGTACTTC. Translation gives CASSSRDRGNEQYF. The chain carries TRBV27 and TRBJ2-7; the match to TRBD1 covers 10 bases. Trimming cost V 4 bases and J 5 bases; bases outside gene matches: 5. The length of the CDR3 is 14 residues. The germline V gene has CDR1 MNHEY and CDR2 SMNVEV (reference sequence).